A selection of T cell receptor beta chains follows, all from one sample in a study of identifying expanded T cells in peripheral blood. Sequenced by immunoSEQ multiplex PCR; TCRdb stores in-frame clones only, minus some. The sample includes some 130,000 clones, approximately 86% of them seen just once. Input material: blood. The receptors here all came from a person between 18 and 70 years old in good health. The CDR3 runs from the conserved cysteine through the conserved F or W. D genes are given only for firm matches. Clone size is shown for a subset of rows, as once, few, many or a class of expanded clone.

clone_size: -; d_call: -; v_call: TRBV19; j_call: TRBJ1-2; cdr3_nt: TGTGCCAGTAGTCGCACAGCATCCCTCCATACGTTCTATGGCTACACCTTC; cdr3_aa: CASSRTASLHTFYGYTF
clone_size: few; d_call: -; v_call: TRBV10-3; j_call: TRBJ2-2; cdr3_nt: TGTGCCATCAGGCCGGTTAACACCGGGGAGCTGTTTTTT; cdr3_aa: CAIRPVNTGELFF
clone_size: -; d_call: -; v_call: TRBV5-1; j_call: TRBJ1-5; cdr3_nt: TGCGCCAGCAGCTTCTCACCACAGGGAGGTCCGGGGGGCAATCAGCCCCAGCATTTT; cdr3_aa: CASSFSPQGGPGGNQPQHF
clone_size: -; d_call: TRBD1; v_call: TRBV2; j_call: TRBJ1-5; cdr3_nt: TGTGCCAGCCGACGGGACAGCTATAGCAATCAGCCCCAGCATTTT; cdr3_aa: CASRRDSYSNQPQHF
clone_size: once; d_call: TRBD2; v_call: TRBV5-1; j_call: TRBJ2-1; cdr3_nt: TGCGCCAGCAGCCCAGCGGGAGGGCCATCCAAGTTCTTC; cdr3_aa: CASSPAGGPSKFF
clone_size: -; d_call: -; v_call: TRBV11-2; j_call: TRBJ1-2; cdr3_nt: TGTGCCAGCAGCTTTGGACACCATGAAGGCTACACCTTC; cdr3_aa: CASSFGHHEGYTF
clone_size: -; d_call: TRBD2; v_call: TRBV18; j_call: TRBJ2-7; cdr3_nt: TGTGCCAGCTCACCAGGGCGGGAGATGAACGAGCAGTACTTC; cdr3_aa: CASSPGREMNEQYF
clone_size: once; d_call: TRBD1; v_call: TRBV7-8; j_call: TRBJ2-7; cdr3_nt: TGTGCCAGCAGCTCCCGGGACAGGCACTCCTACGAGCAGTACTTC; cdr3_aa: CASSSRDRHSYEQYF
clone_size: -; d_call: -; v_call: TRBV11-2; j_call: TRBJ2-1; cdr3_nt: TGTGCCAGCAGCTTTAGGATGCGGGACAATGAGCAGTTCTTC; cdr3_aa: CASSFRMRDNEQFF
clone_size: -; d_call: -; v_call: TRBV15; j_call: TRBJ1-2; cdr3_nt: TGTGCCACCAGCAGAGCCCGGGGGAGTGCTAACTATGGCTACACCTTC; cdr3_aa: CATSRARGSANYGYTF
clone_size: -; d_call: -; v_call: TRBV5-1; j_call: TRBJ2-1; cdr3_nt: TGCGCCAGCAGCGAGACTAGAAATGAGCAGTTCTTC; cdr3_aa: CASSETRNEQFF
clone_size: -; d_call: -; v_call: TRBV19; j_call: TRBJ1-5; cdr3_nt: TGTGCCAGTAGTCTCGGGCATTATAGCAATCAGCCCCAGCATTTT; cdr3_aa: CASSLGHYSNQPQHF
clone_size: -; d_call: -; v_call: TRBV28; j_call: TRBJ1-5; cdr3_nt: TGTGCCAGCAGTCCAGGACCCGATCAGCCCCAGCATTTT; cdr3_aa: CASSPGPDQPQHF
clone_size: -; d_call: -; v_call: TRBV7-8; j_call: TRBJ1-6; cdr3_nt: TGTGCCAGCAGCCCTAGAAAGACAGGAGGGCAGAATTCACCCCTCCACTTT; cdr3_aa: CASSPRKTGGQNSPLHF
clone_size: -; d_call: -; v_call: TRBV5-1; j_call: TRBJ1-5; cdr3_nt: TGCGCCAGCAGCTGGGCAGGGGAAGGACAGCCCCAGCATTTT; cdr3_aa: CASSWAGEGQPQHF
clone_size: -; d_call: -; v_call: TRBV7-6; j_call: TRBJ2-7; cdr3_nt: TGTGCCAGCAGCGTCCCTGAGACCCTTACATTCGGAAAAATTTCCTACGAGCAGTACTTC; cdr3_aa: CASSVPETLTFGKISYEQYF
clone_size: -; d_call: TRBD2; v_call: TRBV6-5; j_call: TRBJ2-7; cdr3_nt: TGTGCCAGCAGCCCATCAGCGGGGTCCTACGAGCAGTACTTC; cdr3_aa: CASSPSAGSYEQYF
clone_size: -; d_call: -; v_call: TRBV30; j_call: TRBJ1-1; cdr3_nt: TGTGCCTGGAGTCCACAAGCCACTGAAGCTTTCTTT; cdr3_aa: CAWSPQATEAFF
clone_size: -; d_call: -; v_call: TRBV7-2; j_call: TRBJ2-5; cdr3_nt: TGTGCCAGCAGCTTATTGGGGGGCGTCGAGACCCAGTACTTC; cdr3_aa: CASSLLGGVETQYF
clone_size: once; d_call: -; v_call: TRBV13; j_call: TRBJ2-1; cdr3_nt: TGTGCCAGCAGCTTAAGGACGGCTCTCTACAATGAGCAGTTCTTC; cdr3_aa: CASSLRTALYNEQFF
clone_size: few; d_call: -; v_call: TRBV19; j_call: TRBJ2-7; cdr3_nt: TGTGCCAGTAGTATGCCCAGCGGGCCCGCCTACGAGCAGTACTTC; cdr3_aa: CASSMPSGPAYEQYF
clone_size: -; d_call: -; v_call: TRBV12-5; j_call: TRBJ1-1; cdr3_nt: TGTGCTAGTGGTTTGGGACAAAACACTGAAGCTTTCTTT; cdr3_aa: CASGLGQNTEAFF
clone_size: once; d_call: TRBD2; v_call: TRBV27; j_call: TRBJ2-7; cdr3_nt: TGTGCCAGCAGTTTCTCCGGGACTAGCGGCTACGAGCAGTACTTC; cdr3_aa: CASSFSGTSGYEQYF
clone_size: -; d_call: -; v_call: TRBV7-9; j_call: TRBJ2-7; cdr3_nt: TGTGCCAGCAGATCCCCCGGGGGTTACGAGCAGTACTTC; cdr3_aa: CASRSPGGYEQYF
clone_size: once; d_call: -; v_call: TRBV7-8; j_call: TRBJ2-1; cdr3_nt: TGTGCCAGCAGCTTAGCGGCGGACAGAAGCTACAATGAGCAGTTCTTC; cdr3_aa: CASSLAADRSYNEQFF
clone_size: once; d_call: -; v_call: TRBV27; j_call: TRBJ1-2; cdr3_nt: TGTGCCAGCAGTCCATACATCGGGTCAGGGAACTATGGCTACACCTTC; cdr3_aa: CASSPYIGSGNYGYTF
clone_size: -; d_call: -; v_call: TRBV18; j_call: TRBJ1-1; cdr3_nt: TGTGCCAGCTCACCACTCTCGGGGGGGGACACTGAAGCTTTCTTT; cdr3_aa: CASSPLSGGDTEAFF
clone_size: -; d_call: -; v_call: TRBV28; j_call: TRBJ2-7; cdr3_nt: TGTGCCAGCAGTTTGGGGGCGGGGAGGCCGCGGGCCTACGAGCAGTACTTC; cdr3_aa: CASSLGAGRPRAYEQYF
clone_size: once; d_call: -; v_call: TRBV29-1; j_call: TRBJ1-2; cdr3_nt: TGCAGCGTTGAAGATTTCGGCGGGAACTATGGCTACACCTTC; cdr3_aa: CSVEDFGGNYGYTF
clone_size: -; d_call: -; v_call: TRBV7-8; j_call: TRBJ2-2; cdr3_nt: TGTGCCAGCAGCCTCAGTCACAGGGCTCGGGACACCGGGGAGCTGTTTTTT; cdr3_aa: CASSLSHRARDTGELFF
clone_size: -; d_call: -; v_call: TRBV19; j_call: TRBJ1-4; cdr3_nt: TGTGCCAGTAGTATCCGGCCGGTCATTAATGAAAAACTGTTTTTT; cdr3_aa: CASSIRPVINEKLFF
clone_size: once; d_call: TRBD1; v_call: TRBV9; j_call: TRBJ2-7; cdr3_nt: TGTGCCAGCAGCGTCTCCGGGACAGACTACGAGCAGTACTTC; cdr3_aa: CASSVSGTDYEQYF
clone_size: -; d_call: TRBD1; v_call: TRBV11-2; j_call: TRBJ2-5; cdr3_nt: TGTGCCAGCAGCTTTGGACAGGCGGAGGAGACCCAGTACTTC; cdr3_aa: CASSFGQAEETQYF
clone_size: -; d_call: -; v_call: TRBV30; j_call: TRBJ1-1; cdr3_nt: TGTGCCTGGAGTCTAGCAGGGAACACTGAAGCTTTCTTT; cdr3_aa: CAWSLAGNTEAFF
clone_size: -; d_call: TRBD1; v_call: TRBV27; j_call: TRBJ2-5; cdr3_nt: TGTGCCAGCAGTTTATCGACGGGACAGGGGGAAGAGACCCAGTACTTC; cdr3_aa: CASSLSTGQGEETQYF
clone_size: -; d_call: TRBD2; v_call: TRBV4-3; j_call: TRBJ2-7; cdr3_nt: TGCGCCAGCAGCCAATCTACTAGCGGGGACTCCTACGAGCAGTACTTC; cdr3_aa: CASSQSTSGDSYEQYF
clone_size: -; d_call: TRBD1; v_call: TRBV13; j_call: TRBJ2-2; cdr3_nt: TGTGCCAGCAGCTTAGATTGGGACAGGAACACCGGGGAGCTGTTTTTT; cdr3_aa: CASSLDWDRNTGELFF
clone_size: -; d_call: -; v_call: TRBV5-1; j_call: TRBJ2-7; cdr3_nt: TGCGCCAGCAGCCCCACAGGGACTACCTACGAGCAGTACTTC; cdr3_aa: CASSPTGTTYEQYF
clone_size: -; d_call: -; v_call: TRBV25-1; j_call: TRBJ2-2; cdr3_nt: TGTGCCAGCACCAGGGCAGGGGACACCGGGGAGCTGTTTTTT; cdr3_aa: CASTRAGDTGELFF